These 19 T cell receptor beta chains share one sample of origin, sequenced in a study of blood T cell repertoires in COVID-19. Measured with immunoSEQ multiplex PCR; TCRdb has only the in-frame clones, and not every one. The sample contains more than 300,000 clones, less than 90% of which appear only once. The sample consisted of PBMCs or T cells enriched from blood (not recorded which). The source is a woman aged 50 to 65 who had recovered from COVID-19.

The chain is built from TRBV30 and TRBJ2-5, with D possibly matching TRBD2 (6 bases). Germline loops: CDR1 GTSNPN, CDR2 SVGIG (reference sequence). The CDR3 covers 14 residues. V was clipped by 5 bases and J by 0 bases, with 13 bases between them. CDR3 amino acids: CAWVKGGYQETQYF. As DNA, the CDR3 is TGTGCCTGGGTAAAAGGAGGGTACCAAGAGACCCAGTACTTC. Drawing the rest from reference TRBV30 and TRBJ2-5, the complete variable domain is SQTIHQWPATLVQPVGSPLSLECTVEGTSNPNLYWYRQAAGRGLQLLFYSVGIGQISSEVPQNLSASRPQDRQFILSSKKLLLSDSGFYLCAWVKGGYQETQYFGPGTRLLVL.

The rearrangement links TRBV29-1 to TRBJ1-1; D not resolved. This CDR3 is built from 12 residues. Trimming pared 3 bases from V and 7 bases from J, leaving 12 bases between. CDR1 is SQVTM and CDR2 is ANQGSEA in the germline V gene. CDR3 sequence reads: CSVERVGFEAFF. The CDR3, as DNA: TGCAGCGTTGAGAGGGTGGGGTTTGAAGCTTTCTTT.

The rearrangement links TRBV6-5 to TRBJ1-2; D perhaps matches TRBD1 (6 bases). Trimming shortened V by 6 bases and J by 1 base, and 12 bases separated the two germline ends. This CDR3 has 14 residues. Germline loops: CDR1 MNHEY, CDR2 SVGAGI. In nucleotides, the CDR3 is TGTGCCAGCAGGGTTGGACAGCTTAACTATGGCTACACCTTC. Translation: CASRVGQLNYGYTF.

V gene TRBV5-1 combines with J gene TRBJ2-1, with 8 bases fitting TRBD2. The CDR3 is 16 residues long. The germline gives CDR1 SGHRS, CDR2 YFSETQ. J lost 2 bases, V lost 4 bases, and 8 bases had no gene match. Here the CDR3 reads CASSTVAGSPYNEQFF. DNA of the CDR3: TGCGCCAGCAGCACCGTAGCGGGATCCCCCTACAATGAGCAGTTCTTC.

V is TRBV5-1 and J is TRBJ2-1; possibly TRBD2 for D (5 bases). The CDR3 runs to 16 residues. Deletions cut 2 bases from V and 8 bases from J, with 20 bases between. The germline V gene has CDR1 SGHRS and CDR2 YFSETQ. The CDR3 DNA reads TGCGCCAGCAGCTTACCGATGGACTCCCTTCTCGATGAGCAGTTCTTC. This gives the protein CASSLPMDSLLDEQFF. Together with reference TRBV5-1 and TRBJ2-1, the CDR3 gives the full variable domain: KAGVTQTPRYLIKTRGQQVTLSCSPISGHRSVSWYQQTPGQGLQFLFEYFSETQRNKGNFPGRFSGRQFSNSRSEMNVSTLELGDSALYLCASSLPMDSLLDEQFFGPGTRLTVL.

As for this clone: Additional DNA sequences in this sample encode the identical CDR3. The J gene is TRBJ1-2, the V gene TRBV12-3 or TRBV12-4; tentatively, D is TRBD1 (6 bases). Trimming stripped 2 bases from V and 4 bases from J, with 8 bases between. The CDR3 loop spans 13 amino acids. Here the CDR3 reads CASSLQDSYGYTF. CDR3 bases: TGTGCCAGCAGTTTACAGGACAGCTATGGCTACACCTTC.

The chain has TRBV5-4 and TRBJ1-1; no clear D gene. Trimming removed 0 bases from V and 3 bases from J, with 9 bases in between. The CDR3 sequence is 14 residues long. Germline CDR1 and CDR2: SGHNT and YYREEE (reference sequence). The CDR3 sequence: CASSLDPRDTEAFF. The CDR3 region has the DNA TGTGCCAGCAGCTTGGACCCTCGGGACACTGAAGCTTTCTTT.

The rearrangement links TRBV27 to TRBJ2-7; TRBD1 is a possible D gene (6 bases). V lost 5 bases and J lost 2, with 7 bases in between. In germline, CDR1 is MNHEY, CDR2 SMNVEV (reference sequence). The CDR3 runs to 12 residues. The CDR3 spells CASSQGPYEQYF. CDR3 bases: TGTGCCAGCAGTCAGGGGCCCTACGAGCAGTACTTC.

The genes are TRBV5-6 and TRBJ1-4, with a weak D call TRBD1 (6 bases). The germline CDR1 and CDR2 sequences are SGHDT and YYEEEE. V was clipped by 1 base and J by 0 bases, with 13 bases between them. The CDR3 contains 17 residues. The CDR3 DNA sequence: TGTGCCAGCAGCTTGTGGGGGCCCTCCGCAACTAATGAAAAACTGTTTTTT. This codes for CASSLWGPSATNEKLFF.

The CDR3 protein is CASNSRGGRAAFF. The CDR3 coding sequence is TGTGCCAGCAACTCCCGGGGGGGCAGGGCGGCTTTCTTT. The rearrangement links TRBV7-2 to TRBJ1-1, with D perhaps TRBD1 (6 bases). Trimming took off 7 bases at V and 11 bases at J, with 20 bases between the two ends. CDR1 SGHTA and CDR2 FQGNSA come from the germline V gene. The CDR3 runs 13 residues.

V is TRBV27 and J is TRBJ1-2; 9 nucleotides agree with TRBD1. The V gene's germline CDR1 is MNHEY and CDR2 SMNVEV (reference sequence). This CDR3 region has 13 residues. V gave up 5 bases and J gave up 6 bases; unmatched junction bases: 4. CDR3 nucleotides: TGTGCCAGCAGTAAGGACAGGGGTGATGGCTACACCTTC. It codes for CASSKDRGDGYTF.

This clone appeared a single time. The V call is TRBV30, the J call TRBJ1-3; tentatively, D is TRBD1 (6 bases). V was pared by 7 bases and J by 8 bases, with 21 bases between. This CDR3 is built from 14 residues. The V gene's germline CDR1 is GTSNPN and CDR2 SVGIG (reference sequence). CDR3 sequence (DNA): TGTGCCTCCCCGGACAGAGCGAAGGGAGACACCATATATTTT. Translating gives CASPDRAKGDTIYF.

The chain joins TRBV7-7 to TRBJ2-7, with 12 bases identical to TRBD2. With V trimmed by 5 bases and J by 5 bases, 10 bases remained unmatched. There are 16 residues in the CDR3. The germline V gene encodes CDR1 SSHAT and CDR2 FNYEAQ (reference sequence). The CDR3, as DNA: TGTGCCAGCAGCCCCGGACTAGCGGGGCTTTGGGACGAGCAGTACTTC. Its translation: CASSPGLAGLWDEQYF.

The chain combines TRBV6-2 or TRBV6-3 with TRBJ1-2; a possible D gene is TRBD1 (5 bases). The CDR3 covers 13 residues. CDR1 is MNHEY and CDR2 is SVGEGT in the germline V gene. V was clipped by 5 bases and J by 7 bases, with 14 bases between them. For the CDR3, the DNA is TGTGCCAGCAGTCAATCAGGGCCTTTTGGCTACACCTTC. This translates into CASSQSGPFGYTF.

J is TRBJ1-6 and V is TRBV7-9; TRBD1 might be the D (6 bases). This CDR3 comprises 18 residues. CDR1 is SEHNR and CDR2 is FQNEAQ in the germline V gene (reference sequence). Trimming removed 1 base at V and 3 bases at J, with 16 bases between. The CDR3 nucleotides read TGTGCCAGCAGCTTAGAACAACAGGGCATTCTCTATAATTCACCCCTCCACTTT. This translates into CASSLEQQGILYNSPLHF.

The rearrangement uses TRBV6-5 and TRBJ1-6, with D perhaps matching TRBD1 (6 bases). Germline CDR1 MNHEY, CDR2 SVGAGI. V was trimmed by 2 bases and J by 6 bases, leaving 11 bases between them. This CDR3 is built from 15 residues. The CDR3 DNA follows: TGTGCCAGCAGTTACGGGGGCTTGGGTAATTCACCCCTCCACTTT. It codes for CASSYGGLGNSPLHF.

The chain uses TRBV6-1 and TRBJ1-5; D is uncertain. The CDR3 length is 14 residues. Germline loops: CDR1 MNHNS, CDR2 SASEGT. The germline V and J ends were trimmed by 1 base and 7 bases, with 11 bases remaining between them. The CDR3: CASSEVGSGQPQHF. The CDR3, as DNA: TGTGCCAGCAGTGAAGTGGGTTCGGGGCAGCCCCAGCATTTT.

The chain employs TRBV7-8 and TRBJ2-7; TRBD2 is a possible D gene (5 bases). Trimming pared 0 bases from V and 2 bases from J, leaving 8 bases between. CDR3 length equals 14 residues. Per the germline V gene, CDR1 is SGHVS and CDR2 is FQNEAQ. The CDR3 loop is CASSLAGRTYEQYF. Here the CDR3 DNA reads TGTGCCAGCAGCTTAGCGGGGAGAACCTACGAGCAGTACTTC.

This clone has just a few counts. The CDR3, as DNA: TGTGCCAGTAGTATAGTATCGGGACAGCGTAATGAAAAACTGTTTTTT. This translates into CASSIVSGQRNEKLFF. The V and J genes are TRBV19 and TRBJ1-4, with 7 bases identical to TRBD1. CDR1 is LNHDA, CDR2 SQIVND, per germline (reference sequence). This CDR3 comprises 16 residues. With 1 base clipped from V and 4 bases from J, the junction kept 6 bases outside the gene matches.